One and the same sample provided the 4 T cell receptor beta chains below, sequenced in a study of blood T cells in healthy people across ages. Using a J-beta primer mix together with a sample-barcoded 5' primer, a second PCR was run for about 6 to 11 cycles. TCRdb reprocessed the 5' RACE reads with MiXCR, giving one entry per CDR3 protein. The sample records under 1,100,000 distinct CDR3 sequences, almost 25% being singletons. The same sample was also used in a study of T cells of mothers and their children.

Sequencing used blood. These receptors originate from a girl aged 2 to 10 in good health.

This clonotype was counted a few times. This chain connects TRBV7-9 to TRBJ2-5, with D possibly being TRBD2 (5 bases). Trimming cost V 8 bases and J 5 bases, with 15 bases left between them. The germline V gene encodes CDR1 SEHNR and CDR2 FQNEAQ (reference sequence). This CDR3 spans 13 amino acids. In DNA, the CDR3 is TGTGCCAGCGGAGGCCACCAGGTGGAGACCCAGTACTTC. This gives the protein CASGGHQVETQYF.

The chain uses TRBV5-1 and TRBJ2-7; 12 bases align to TRBD2. Germline V gene lookup returns CDR1 SGHRS and CDR2 YFSETQ. CDR3 length equals 15 residues. V lost 4 bases, J lost 2 bases, and 4 bases stayed unmatched. The CDR3 DNA reads TGCGCCAGCAGCATAAGACTAGCGGGAGCCTACGAGCAGTACTTC. It is translated as CASSIRLAGAYEQYF.

The gene calls are TRBV28 and TRBJ2-2; TRBD2 is a possible D gene (5 bases). V lost 8 bases and J lost 2, with 24 bases in between. Germline V gene lookup returns CDR1 MDHEN and CDR2 SYDVKM. The CDR3 consists of 18 residues. In nucleotides, the CDR3 is TGTGCCAGCTCACTTCGAATTGCAAGGAGGAAAAACACCGGGGAGCTGTTTTTT. Translated, it gives CASSLRIARRKNTGELFF.

This clonotype has just a few counts. This chain joins TRBV14 and TRBJ2-3; D is unresolved. V shed 1 base and J shed 5 bases, with 13 bases lying between them. The CDR3 has 15 residues. Germline V gene lookup returns CDR1 SGHDN and CDR2 FVKESK. The CDR3: CASSQAVTQRDTQYF. The CDR3 DNA sequence: TGTGCCAGCAGCCAAGCGGTCACTCAAAGAGATACGCAGTATTTT. Using reference TRBV14 and TRBJ2-3 for the parts outside the CDR3, the full variable domain is EAGVTQFPSHSVIEKGQTVTLRCDPISGHDNLYWYRRVMGKEIKFLLHFVKESKQDESGMPNNRFLAERTGGTYSTLKVQPAELEDSGVYFCASSQAVTQRDTQYFGPGTRLTVL.